The 16 T cell receptor beta chains given below trace back to one sample, sequenced in a study of T cells expressing NK-cell markers. Using the 5' RACE reads, TCRdb records one entry per CDR3 protein without DNA. The sample holds around 550,000 distinct CDR3 sequences. What was sequenced was blood T cells: a sorted CD56 or NKG2C T cell subset, CD4+ or CD8+ T cells, or bulk PBMC T cells (not recorded which). The receptors originated from a man aged 18 to 30 in good health.

This chain links TRBV20-1 with TRBJ2-3; the D gene TCRdb calls, TRBD2, cannot be checked with no DNA. The CDR3 covers 16 residues. The germline gives CDR1 DFQATT, CDR2 SNEGSKA (reference sequence). The CDR3 spells CSARDLGGSITDTQYF.

The V call is TRBV12-3 or TRBV12-4, the J call TRBJ1-1; TCRdb indicates TRBD1, and absent DNA this call remains unverified. The CDR3 consists of 14 residues. The CDR3 here is CASSTGGIGTEAFF.

This chain links TRBV4-2 with TRBJ2-7; lacking DNA, the TRBD1 call made by TCRdb goes unchecked. CDR1 is LGHNA and CDR2 is YNFKEQ in the germline V gene. The length of the CDR3 is 17 residues. The CDR3 spells CASSQVAQSGKHYEQYF.

CDR3 in amino acids: CASSSGGEMGEKLFF. The chain combines TRBV28 with TRBJ1-4. CDR3 size: 15 residues. Germline CDR1 MDHEN, CDR2 SYDVKM.

V usage is TRBV24-1 and J usage is TRBJ2-1; with no DNA, the TCRdb D assignment of TRBD2 cannot be verified. CDR3 size: 14 residues. Germline-derived CDR1 and CDR2 are KGHDR and SFDVKD. The CDR3 loop reads CATSALGGRHEQFF.

The rearrangement joins TRBV11-2 to TRBJ2-1; TCRdb names TRBD1, which stays unverified in the absence of DNA. Germline loops: CDR1 SGHAT, CDR2 FQNNGV. The CDR3 sequence is 18 residues long. CDR3 amino acids: CASSSQPTGTGIYNEQFF.

The V call is TRBV18, the J call TRBJ2-7; no DNA is available, so the TRBD1 call from TCRdb remains unchecked. This CDR3 spans 15 amino acids. The germline CDR1 and CDR2 sequences are KGHSH and LQKENI. This CDR3 is CASSPVTGFQDEQYF.

The rearrangement links TRBV28 to TRBJ2-1; absent DNA, TCRdb's TRBD2 call cannot be checked. The CDR3 runs to 17 residues. CDR1 MDHEN and CDR2 SYDVKM come from the germline V gene. Here the CDR3 reads CASCRSHPGGSYNEQFF.

This chain links TRBV12-3 or TRBV12-4 with TRBJ2-7; TCRdb's assignment of TRBD1 cannot be checked, as there is no DNA. The CDR3 extends over 15 amino acids. CDR3 sequence: CASSSPGTGSYEQYF.

The CDR3 spells CASRRTDFYEQYF. The rearrangement links TRBV12-3 or TRBV12-4 to TRBJ2-7; checking the TCRdb D call of TRBD1 is not possible without DNA. The CDR3 is made up of 13 amino acids.

V usage is TRBV6-4 and J usage is TRBJ2-3. This CDR3 is built from 15 residues. CDR1 and CDR2 from the germline V gene are MRHNA and SNTAGT. CDR3 residues: CASSEKPYGTDTQYF.

This chain connects TRBV5-1 to TRBJ2-2; with no DNA, the TCRdb D assignment of TRBD2 cannot be verified. This CDR3 is 16 amino acids long. In germline, CDR1 is SGHRS, CDR2 YFSETQ. CDR3 sequence reads: CASSFSSGLTTGELFF.

The J gene is TRBJ1-1, the V gene TRBV11-2; lacking DNA, the TRBD1 call made by TCRdb goes unchecked. Germline V gene lookup returns CDR1 SGHAT and CDR2 FQNNGV. The length of the CDR3 is 14 residues. The CDR3 spells CASSSYRANTEAFF. Drawing the rest from reference TRBV11-2 and TRBJ1-1, the complete variable domain is EAGVAQSPRYKIIEKRQSVAFWCNPISGHATLYWYQQILGQGPKLLIQFQNNGVVDDSQLPKDRFSAERLKGVDSTLKIQPAKLEDSAVYLCASSSYRANTEAFFGQGTRLTVV.

This chain connects TRBV3-1 to TRBJ2-3. Germline V CDR1 and CDR2: LGHDT, YNNKEL (reference sequence). The CDR3 spans 15 residues. This CDR3 reads CASSQDIGRTDTQYF.

The chain joins TRBV20-1 to TRBJ2-5; without DNA, the TCRdb call of TRBD2 cannot be checked. The germline gives CDR1 DFQATT, CDR2 SNEGSKA (reference sequence). The CDR3 consists of 11 residues. This CDR3 reads CTLLFGETQYF.

The rearrangement links TRBV28 to TRBJ2-1; TCRdb designates TRBD2, a call that cannot be tested without DNA. The CDR3 consists of 15 residues. Germline CDR1 reads MDHEN; CDR2 reads SYDVKM. CDR3 loop: CASGTGGSVVDEQFF.